The subject of this entry is one TCR beta chain. The antigen is undetermined. The data are from a study of OX40 agonist ivuxolimab in advanced cancers. Sequenced by immunoSEQ multiplex PCR; TCRdb stores in-frame clones only, minus some. The repertoire includes 70,000 or so clones, roughly 80% of them detected once, and approximately 1% sits in the top ten. Germline loops: CDR1 LNHDA, CDR2 SQIVND (reference sequence). This CDR3 has 16 residues. Trimming took 3 bases from V and 1 from J, leaving 15 bases between them. Overall study results and limits: Average numbers of expanded clones were greater in CD8+ T cells than in CD4+.

The rearrangement joins TRBV19 to TRBJ2-5; perhaps TRBD1 as D (5 bases). The input for sequencing was CD4+ or CD8+ T cells sorted from blood, taken in a trial of the OX40 agonist ivuxolimab. The clonotype was recovered from an adult with an advanced solid tumor such as melanoma, head and neck, liver or kidney cancer. CDR3 nucleotides: TGTGCCAGTAGTATGGGGCAGGGCCCCCTCCAAGAGACCCAGTACTTC. Translation: CASSMGQGPLQETQYF.